This record covers a single TCR beta chain. The CDR3 covers 15 residues. Trimming removed 3 bases at V and 3 bases at J, with 12 bases between. Germline V lookup: CDR1 LGHDT, CDR2 YNNKEL (reference sequence). These data originate in a study of T cell responses to AZD1222 COVID-19 vaccine. Profiled with immunoSEQ multiplex PCR; TCRdb holds only in-frame clones, not every one. This table holds over 110,000 clones, 92% found once. The sequencing used peripheral blood, collected on day 0 of AZD1222 vaccination. This clonotype was sampled from an adult in good health. The gene calls are TRBV3-1 (or the pseudogene TRBV3-2) and TRBJ1-5; D is uncertain. CDR3 bases: TGTGCCAGCAGCCAGAGGCAGGACCCCAATCAGCCCCAGCATTTT. It yields the protein CASSQRQDPNQPQHF.